The 32 T cell receptor beta chains listed next were all sequenced from one sample in a study of control samples from healthy donors and cancer patients. TCRdb's copy holds only in-frame clones and misses some; the assay was immunoSEQ multiplex PCR. The sample holds 190,000 or so clones, about 93% seen once. The sequenced sample was blood. The receptors here all came from a man aged 18-30 years in good health.

The gene calls are TRBV29-1 and TRBJ2-1; D is ambiguous. The CDR3 is 10 amino acids. Per germline, CDR1 SQVTM and CDR2 ANQGSEA. Deletions cut 2 bases from V and 8 bases from J, with 4 bases between. The CDR3 sequence is CSVERYEQFF. CDR3 DNA: TGCAGCGTTGAAAGGTATGAGCAGTTCTTC.

The DNA of the CDR3 is TGTGCCAGCAGTGTGGCCTCTGGAAACACCATATATTTT. It translates to CASSVASGNTIYF. The J gene is TRBJ1-3, the V gene TRBV2; D is undetermined. Deletions cut 4 bases from V and 0 bases from J, with 4 bases between. Germline CDR1 and CDR2: SNHLY and FYNNEI. CDR3 length equals 13 residues.

Only one count was recorded for this clone. The chain combines TRBV9 with TRBJ1-5; D perhaps matches TRBD1 (5 bases). The germline gives CDR1 SGDLS, CDR2 YYNGEE. The V and J ends lost 4 bases and 2 bases respectively, with 13 bases between them. The CDR3 loop spans 15 amino acids. The CDR3 sequence is CASSPSWGGNQPQHF. As DNA, the CDR3 is TGTGCCAGCAGCCCATCCTGGGGGGGCAATCAGCCCCAGCATTTT.

The rearrangement joins TRBV9 to TRBJ1-2; the match to TRBD1 covers 9 bases. The CDR3 is made up of 17 amino acids. The ends lost 3 bases at V and 6 bases at J; junction bases unmatched: 15. CDR1 is SGDLS, CDR2 YYNGEE, per germline. The CDR3 sequence: CASSAGLRDRVNHGYTF. In nucleotides, the CDR3 is TGTGCCAGCAGCGCAGGGCTTCGGGACAGGGTCAACCATGGCTACACCTTC.

The chain recombines TRBV25-1 with TRBJ2-3, with 9 bases identical to TRBD1. V shed 4 bases and J 0 bases; nucleotides not matched to a gene: 5. Germline V CDR1 and CDR2: MGHDK, SYGVNS. This CDR3 region has 16 residues. CDR3 residues: CASSGGQGASTDTQYF. In DNA, the CDR3 is TGTGCCAGCAGTGGGGGACAGGGTGCTAGCACAGATACGCAGTATTTT.

The chain couples TRBV6-5 to TRBJ2-3, with D possibly called TRBD1 or TRBD2 (5 bases each). V was pared by 2 bases and J by 5 bases, with 14 bases between. Germline V lookup: CDR1 MNHEY, CDR2 SVGAGI. The CDR3 extends over 15 amino acids. The CDR3, as DNA: TGTGCCAGCAGTTACGGCCAGGGAGAGGGAGATACGCAGTATTTT. Protein sequence: CASSYGQGEGDTQYF.

The V and J genes are TRBV2 and TRBJ1-2; 8 bases line up with TRBD1. The germline CDR1 and CDR2 sequences are SNHLY and FYNNEI. With V trimmed by 5 bases and J by 8 bases, 7 bases remained unmatched. This CDR3 contains 13 residues. The CDR3 sequence is CASSPGGPWGYTF. The DNA for the CDR3 is TGTGCCAGCAGTCCAGGGGGCCCATGGGGCTACACCTTC.

The CDR3 nucleotides are TGTGCCAGCGGCCGATCCGGGACAGGGTACAATGAGCAGTTCTTC. Residues: CASGRSGTGYNEQFF. The chain links TRBV6-5 to TRBJ2-1, with 9 bases aligning to TRBD1. The CDR3 sequence is 15 residues long. V lost 8 bases, J lost 4 bases, and 9 bases stayed unmatched. Germline-derived CDR1 and CDR2 are MNHEY and SVGAGI.

The chain uses TRBV13 and TRBJ2-7; TRBD1 is a possible D gene (6 bases). CDR1 is PRHDT and CDR2 is FYEKMQ in the germline V gene (reference sequence). Trimming cost V 4 bases and J 4 bases, with 14 bases left between them. This CDR3 region has 14 residues. CDR3 region: CASSSTGSLYEQYF. The CDR3 DNA reads as TGTGCCAGCAGCTCGACAGGATCACTTTACGAGCAGTACTTC.

The rearrangement links TRBV7-8 to TRBJ1-4; weak D call: TRBD1 (5 bases). Trimming shortened V by 5 bases and J by 1 base, and 14 bases separated the two germline ends. The CDR3 contains 16 residues. Germline V lookup: CDR1 SGHVS, CDR2 FQNEAQ. This CDR3 reads CASSSRRGVTNEKLFF. In nucleotides, the CDR3 is TGTGCCAGCAGCAGCCGAAGGGGCGTAACTAATGAAAAACTGTTTTTT.

This rearrangement joins TRBV5-4 to TRBJ1-2; 8 nucleotides agree with TRBD1. V was clipped by 4 bases and J by 8 bases; unmatched bases: 7. Germline CDR1 reads SGHNT; CDR2 reads YYREEE (reference sequence). The CDR3 contains 13 residues. CDR3 nucleotide sequence: TGTGCCAGCAGCCTATGGACAGGGCCAGGCTACACCTTC. Its protein is CASSLWTGPGYTF.

This chain connects TRBV5-1 to TRBJ2-2; no firm D call. The germline V gene has CDR1 SGHRS and CDR2 YFSETQ. V was shortened by 3 bases and J by 1 base, with 4 bases between the two germline ends. This CDR3 has 13 amino acids. The chain's CDR3 is CASSSQNTGELFF. DNA for the CDR3: TGCGCCAGCAGCTCTCAGAACACCGGGGAGCTGTTTTTT.

On this clone itself: The junction departs from the called germline gene at one end, perhaps through a read error. This chain links TRBV2 with TRBJ2-7; 10 bases line up with TRBD1. Germline assignment: CDR1 SNHLY and CDR2 FYNNEI. This CDR3 spans 13 amino acids. Written as DNA, the CDR3 is TGTGCCAGCAGTGAAGGAGTCCCGGGACAGGGGCACTTC. This gives the protein CASSEGVPGQGHF.

CDR3 sequence (DNA): TGTGCCAGCAGCCCATCAGGACCGAACAATGAGCAGTTCTTC. Translation gives CASSPSGPNNEQFF. The chain carries TRBV9 and TRBJ2-1; D gene uncertain. Germline V gene sequence: CDR1 SGDLS, CDR2 YYNGEE. The V end lost 4 bases, the J end lost 5 bases, and 13 bases lay between the germline ends. There are 14 residues in the CDR3. Full variable domain (missing parts from reference TRBV9 and TRBJ2-1): DSGVTQTPKHLITATGQRVTLRCSPRSGDLSVYWYQQSLDQGLQFLIQYYNGEERAKGNILERFSAQQFPDLHSELNLSSLELGDSALYFCASSPSGPNNEQFFGPGTRLTVL.

V is TRBV28 and J is TRBJ1-3; TRBD1 matches 10 bases. V dropped 4 bases and J dropped 2; count of bases not matched to a gene: 11. The CDR3 runs 18 residues. CDR1 MDHEN and CDR2 SYDVKM come from the germline V gene. In DNA form, the CDR3 reads TGTGCCAGCAGTTCGCCCGGGACAGGGGATTTTCCTGGAAACACCATATATTTT. It translates to CASSSPGTGDFPGNTIYF.

This clone was recorded only once. The chain uses TRBV4-1 and TRBJ2-5; TRBD1 might be the D (6 bases). The CDR3 runs 15 residues. V dropped 3 bases and J dropped 2 bases, with 13 bases sitting between them. Germline lookup yields CDR1 MGHRA and CDR2 YSYEKL. The CDR3 loop reads CASSQDPDRQETQYF. CDR3 in DNA: TGCGCCAGCAGCCAGGATCCGGACAGACAAGAGACCCAGTACTTC.

The chain joins TRBV5-1 to TRBJ2-2; D unresolved. CDR3 length: 15 residues. The germline CDR1 and CDR2 sequences are SGHRS and YFSETQ. V gave up 1 base and J gave up 4 bases, with 11 bases separating them. CDR3 amino acids: CASSLHPGFTGELFF. The CDR3 nucleotides read TGCGCCAGCAGCTTGCATCCTGGTTTCACCGGGGAGCTGTTTTTT.

The chain uses TRBV2 and TRBJ2-2, with D unresolved. Germline-derived CDR1 and CDR2 are SNHLY and FYNNEI. This CDR3 has 14 amino acids. Trimming stripped 4 bases from V and 6 bases from J, with 12 bases between. CDR3 amino acids: CASSAPLGSGELFF. CDR3 coding DNA: TGTGCCAGCAGTGCCCCGTTGGGTTCCGGGGAGCTGTTTTTT.

CDR3 amino acids: CASSLEAGPNEQFF. Here the CDR3 DNA reads TGTGCCAGCAGCTTAGAAGCGGGGCCGAATGAGCAGTTCTTC. The chain couples TRBV7-2 to TRBJ2-1; 7 bases are shared with TRBD2. Germline V CDR1 and CDR2: SGHTA, FQGNSA. This CDR3 is 14 amino acids long. Germline trimming cut 1 base from V and 7 bases from J; bases unmatched to any gene: 4.

The sample holds one count of this clone. The genes are TRBV25-1 and TRBJ1-6, with unresolved D. Between the trimmed V and J ends, which lost 6 bases and 9 bases, there was a span of 12 bases. CDR1 MGHDK and CDR2 SYGVNS come from the germline V gene. This CDR3 contains 13 residues. The CDR3 sequence is CASRRQPGSPLHF. In nucleotides, the CDR3 is TGTGCCAGCAGAAGGCAGCCTGGTTCACCCCTCCACTTT.

CDR3 nucleotide sequence: TGTGCCATCGCACCGGGCATCTCCTACGAGCAGTACTTC. Its translation: CAIAPGISYEQYF. V usage is TRBV10-3 and J usage is TRBJ2-7; no firm D call. The CDR3 extends over 13 amino acids. Trimming removed 8 bases from V and 0 bases from J, with 11 bases in between. Germline CDR1 reads ENHRY; CDR2 reads SYGVKD.

The chain joins TRBV6-5 to TRBJ1-5; maybe TRBD1 (5 bases). Trimming removed 6 bases at V and 1 base at J, with 10 bases between. The CDR3 sequence is 14 residues long. Germline V gene sequence: CDR1 MNHEY, CDR2 SVGAGI. The CDR3 here is CASRTVMSNQPQHF. In DNA form, the CDR3 reads TGTGCCAGCAGGACAGTTATGAGCAATCAGCCCCAGCATTTT.

V gene TRBV6-5 combines with J gene TRBJ1-2; D gene ambiguous. Germline-derived CDR1 and CDR2 are MNHEY and SVGAGI. The germline V and J ends were trimmed by 2 bases and 4 bases, with 8 bases remaining between them. The CDR3 length is 13 residues. The CDR3 loop reads CASSYRGIYGYTF. Here the CDR3 DNA reads TGTGCCAGCAGTTACAGAGGGATCTATGGCTACACCTTC.

The chain employs TRBV19 and TRBJ2-2; TRBD1 aligns across 10 bases. Unmatched junction bases numbered 7, after V lost 0 bases and J lost 6 bases. Germline V gene data show CDR1 as LNHDA and CDR2 as SQIVND (reference sequence). The CDR3 spans 17 residues. The CDR3 loop is CASSIDLRTGGSGELFF. The CDR3 DNA follows: TGTGCCAGTAGTATAGATCTCAGGACAGGGGGATCCGGGGAGCTGTTTTTT.

The gene calls are TRBV2 and TRBJ1-4; D uncertain. CDR1 and CDR2 from the germline V gene are SNHLY and FYNNEI. V lost 9 bases and J lost 8, with 22 bases in between. The CDR3 loop spans 15 amino acids. The CDR3 DNA sequence: TGTGCCAGTCTTTACTCCGGGTTTGCAGCCGAAAAACTGTTTTTT. Its translation: CASLYSGFAAEKLFF.

J is TRBJ1-1 and V is TRBV7-2, with D possibly TRBD1 on 5 matching bases. Trimming removed 5 bases at V and 0 bases at J, with 19 bases between. This CDR3 is 17 amino acids long. Germline V gene sequence: CDR1 SGHTA, CDR2 FQGNSA. This chain's CDR3 is CASSLDRQSPMNTEAFF. As DNA, the CDR3 is TGTGCCAGCAGCCTTGACCGACAGAGCCCCATGAACACTGAAGCTTTCTTT. Using reference TRBV7-2 and TRBJ1-1 for the parts outside the CDR3, the full variable domain is GAGVSQSPSNKVTEKGKDVELRCDPISGHTALYWYRQSLGQGLEFLIYFQGNSAPDKSGLPSDRFSAERTGGSVSTLTIQRTQQEDSAVYLCASSLDRQSPMNTEAFFGQGTRLTVV.

The CDR3 is CASSLNPGGGNYGYTF. Here the CDR3 DNA reads TGTGCCAGCAGTTTAAACCCAGGGGGCGGAAACTATGGCTACACCTTC. V is TRBV6-5 and J is TRBJ1-2; 8 bases align to TRBD1. This CDR3 region has 16 residues. Unmatched junction bases numbered 9, after V lost 4 bases and J lost 2 bases. Germline V CDR1 and CDR2: MNHEY, SVGAGI.

There are a few counts of this clone. V usage is TRBV7-9 and J usage is TRBJ2-1, with D possibly TRBD1 on 6 matching bases. CDR1 and CDR2 from the germline V gene are SEHNR and FQNEAQ (reference sequence). The CDR3 is made up of 13 amino acids. V lost 5 bases to trimming and J lost 4 bases, with 9 bases between them. For the CDR3, the DNA is TGTGCCAGCAGCGACACAGGGTACAATGAGCAGTTCTTC. This translates into CASSDTGYNEQFF.

This rearrangement joins TRBV11-2 to TRBJ2-6; a possible D gene is TRBD1 (6 bases). Germline lookup yields CDR1 SGHAT and CDR2 FQNNGV. The CDR3 covers 16 residues. Trimming pared 1 base from V and 0 bases from J, leaving 7 bases between. CDR3 in amino acids: CASSLGGLSGANVLTF. The CDR3, as DNA: TGTGCCAGCAGCTTAGGGGGGCTCTCTGGGGCCAACGTCCTGACTTTC. Supplemented by reference TRBV11-2 and TRBJ2-6, the full variable domain reads EAGVAQSPRYKIIEKRQSVAFWCNPISGHATLYWYQQILGQGPKLLIQFQNNGVVDDSQLPKDRFSAERLKGVDSTLKIQPAKLEDSAVYLCASSLGGLSGANVLTFGAGSRLTVL.

The J gene is TRBJ2-3, the V gene TRBV13, with D perhaps assigned TRBD1 or TRBD2 (5 bases each). The CDR3 totals 15 residues. The V end lost 5 bases, the J end lost 7 bases, and 19 bases lay between the germline ends. Germline assignment: CDR1 PRHDT and CDR2 FYEKMQ (reference sequence). CDR3 in amino acids: CASSTSSGTRNTQYF. As DNA, the CDR3 is TGTGCCAGCAGCACATCGTCCGGGACCCGAAATACGCAGTATTTT.

The chain uses TRBV6-1 and TRBJ1-6, with D possibly matching TRBD1 (5 bases). The CDR3 is 17 amino acids. Germline CDR1 and CDR2: MNHNS and SASEGT. V was shortened by 1 base and J by 0 bases, with 10 bases between the two germline ends. The CDR3 sequence is CASSEVGGSSYNSPLHF. The CDR3 nucleotides are TGTGCCAGCAGTGAAGTGGGGGGGAGCTCCTATAATTCACCCCTCCACTTT.

The chain is built from TRBV5-1 and TRBJ1-3, with no clear D. The CDR3 extends over 15 amino acids. Germline-derived CDR1 and CDR2 are SGHRS and YFSETQ. V gave up 4 bases and J gave up 0 bases, with 11 bases separating them. CDR3 sequence (DNA): TGCGCCAGCAGCCTGGGTTCCGGCTCTGGAAACACCATATATTTT. It translates to CASSLGSGSGNTIYF.